Below are 2 T cell receptor beta chains sequenced from a single sample in a study of STAT5B mutations in CD4+ large granular lymphocyte leukemia (dated by TCRdb to 2021 to 2024). The library was made by the immunoSEQ multiplex PCR assay. TCRdb limited this immuneACCESS table to in-frame rearrangements with V and J called. A share of clones is missing; checked studies link under half to unresolved V genes, and the rest is unexplained. A total of fewer than 40,000 clones appear in this sample, 76% of them only once. Clones ranked in the top ten supply more than 6% of the sample. Sequences were obtained from CD4+ T cells from blood buffy coats. All receptors come from a human donor in good health.

V usage is TRBV7-3 and J usage is TRBJ2-7, with 7 bases identical to TRBD2. The CDR3 is 15 residues long. V was pared by 1 base and J by 2 bases, with 5 bases of the junction left unmatched. From germline, CDR1 is SGHTA and CDR2 FQGTGA. The CDR3: CASSLSGGPPYEQYF. CDR3 bases: TGTGCCAGCAGCTTAAGCGGGGGTCCTCCCTACGAGCAGTACTTC.

This rearrangement joins TRBV27 to TRBJ1-2; no reliable D call. Trimming stripped 3 bases from V and 5 bases from J, with 10 bases between. The CDR3 runs 13 residues. Germline lookup yields CDR1 MNHEY and CDR2 SMNVEV (reference sequence). The CDR3 is CASSFDGSYGYTF. The CDR3 DNA follows: TGTGCCAGCAGTTTTGACGGCTCGTATGGCTACACCTTC.